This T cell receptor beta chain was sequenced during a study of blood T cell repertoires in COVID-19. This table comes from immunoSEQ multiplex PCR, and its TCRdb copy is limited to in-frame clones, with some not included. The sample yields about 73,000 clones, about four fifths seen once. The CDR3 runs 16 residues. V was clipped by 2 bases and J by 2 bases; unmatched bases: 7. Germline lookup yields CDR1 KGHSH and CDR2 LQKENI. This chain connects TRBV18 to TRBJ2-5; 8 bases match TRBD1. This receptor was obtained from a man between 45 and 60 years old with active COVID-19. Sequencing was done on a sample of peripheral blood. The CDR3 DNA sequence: TGTGCCAGCTCACCAGTGGGACAGGCCTTTCAAGAGACCCAGTACTTC. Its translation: CASSPVGQAFQETQYF.